This T cell receptor beta chain came from a study of blood T cell repertoires in COVID-19 (dated by TCRdb to 2019 to 2021). Regarding the study in general: The collaborator samples originated in the United States, Italy and Spain and spanned the acute and convalescent phases of COVID-19. Samples were obtained from the ongoing ImmuneRACE study (first 160 participants) and from 1,254 subjects provided by 6 global collaborators. Nearly every sample came with metadata listing a de-identified subject ID, COVID-19 status, age in years and sex. The repertoires were released in a freely available public database meant as a resource for research on the immune response to SARS-CoV-2. The prospective study material was composed of cDNA or gDNA derived from T cells, B-cell-depleted T cells, or PBMCs. Where available, HLA class I and class II types were taken from metadata supplied by the sample provider and were not determined by assay-based typing. Subjects who had been exposed to COVID-19, were actively infected with it, or had recovered from it provided the deeply sampled blood TCRbeta repertoires that made up the dataset.

From the germline V gene (reference sequence), CDR1 is LNHDA and CDR2 is SQIVND. The CDR3, cysteine through phenylalanine, is 15 amino acids long. The only DNA kept is the CDR3, 45 bases in frame from the first base. V was cut back by 3 bases and J by 0 bases, leaving a gap of 9 bases between them. Concerning this clone: Its antigen is not yet known. Per-nucleotide qualities are absent, and no much larger clonotype sits a single base away.

What the research found in general, with its limitations: The quantity of clinical and demographic metadata differed by source and by participant and was supplied without curation.

TCRbeta CDR3 regions were amplified from genomic DNA by means of the immunoSEQ Assay, a bias-controlled multiplex PCR. The original methods were these. Nucleated cell counts per sample were estimated from amplification of reference gene primers within the assay. To quantify the absolute abundance of each unique TCRbeta CDR3 rearrangement, sequence reads were collapsed and filtered. Productive Simpson clonality was computed per sample as the square root of Simpson's diversity index over productive rearrangements. TCRdb mirrors the immuneACCESS table, restricted to in-frame sequences. Some clones are absent from its copies; in checked studies, under half trace to an unresolved V gene, and the reason for the others is unknown. V and J calls and clone size are those listed in that table; D and trimming were worked out from the DNA. This sample is represented by fewer than 500,000 clones; around 89% of them were singletons. About 4.5% of the sample belongs to the ten largest clones.

Whole blood was collected in K2EDTA tubes by collaborating institutions according to the institutions' own protocols. For TCRbeta analysis, collaborator samples were shipped as frozen whole blood, as isolated PBMCs, or as DNA extracted from either sample type. This clonotype was obtained from a woman aged 25 to 39 with acute or convalescent COVID-19. The receptor chain draws on TRBV19 and TRBJ1-3; no D segment can be confidently identified. Sequencing was done on a sample of peripheral blood. The CDR3 in this case is CASSISPSSGNTIYF. The DNA is TGTGCCAGTAGTATTTCCCCGAGCTCTGGAAACACCATATATTTT.